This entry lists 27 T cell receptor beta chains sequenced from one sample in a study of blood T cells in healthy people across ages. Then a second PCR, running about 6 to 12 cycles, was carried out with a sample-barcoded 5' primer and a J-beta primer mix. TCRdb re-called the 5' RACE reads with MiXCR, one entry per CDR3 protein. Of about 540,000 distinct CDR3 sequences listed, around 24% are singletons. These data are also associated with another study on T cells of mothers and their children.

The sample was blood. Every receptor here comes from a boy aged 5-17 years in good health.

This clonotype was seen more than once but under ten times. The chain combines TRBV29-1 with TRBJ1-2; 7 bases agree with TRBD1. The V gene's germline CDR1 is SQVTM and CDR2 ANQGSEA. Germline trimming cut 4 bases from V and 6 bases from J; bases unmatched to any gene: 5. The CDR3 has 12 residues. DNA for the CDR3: TGCAGCGTTGTGGGCAGGGGGGATGGCTACACCTTC. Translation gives CSVVGRGDGYTF.

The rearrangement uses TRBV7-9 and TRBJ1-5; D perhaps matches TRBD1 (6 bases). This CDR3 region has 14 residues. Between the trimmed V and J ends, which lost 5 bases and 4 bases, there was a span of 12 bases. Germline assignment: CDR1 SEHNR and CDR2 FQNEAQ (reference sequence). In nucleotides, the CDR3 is TGTGCCAGCAGCGAGGCCAGGGGAAATCAGCCCCAGCATTTT. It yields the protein CASSEARGNQPQHF.

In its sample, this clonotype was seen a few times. CDR3 in DNA: TGCAGTGCTACTCGGGGGCAAGACGATTCACCCCTCCACTTT. Its protein product is CSATRGQDDSPLHF. The chain has TRBV20-1 and TRBJ1-6, with D possibly matching TRBD1 (6 bases). The ends were cut back, 4 bases at V and 8 bases at J, with 15 bases in the middle. CDR3 length: 14 amino acids. Germline CDR1 and CDR2: DFQATT and SNEGSKA (reference sequence).

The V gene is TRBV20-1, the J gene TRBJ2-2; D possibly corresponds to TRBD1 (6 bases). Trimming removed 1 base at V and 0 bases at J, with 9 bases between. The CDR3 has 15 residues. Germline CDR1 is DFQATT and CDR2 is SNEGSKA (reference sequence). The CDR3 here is CSARVWDTNTGELFF. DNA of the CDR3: TGCAGTGCTAGAGTTTGGGACACGAACACCGGGGAGCTGTTTTTT.

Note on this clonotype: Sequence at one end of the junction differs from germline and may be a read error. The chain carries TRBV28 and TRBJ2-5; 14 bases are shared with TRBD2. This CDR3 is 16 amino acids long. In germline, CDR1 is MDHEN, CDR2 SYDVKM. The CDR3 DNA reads TGTGCCAGCAGTCCCGGACTAGCGGGAGGACGAGAGACCCGGTACTTC. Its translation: CASSPGLAGGRETRYF.

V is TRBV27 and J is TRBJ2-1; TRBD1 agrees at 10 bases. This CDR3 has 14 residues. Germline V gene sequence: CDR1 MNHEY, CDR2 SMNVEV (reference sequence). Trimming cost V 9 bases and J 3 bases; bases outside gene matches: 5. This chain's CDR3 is CASRDRGLYNEQFF. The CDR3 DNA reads TGTGCCAGTAGGGACAGGGGACTCTACAATGAGCAGTTCTTC.

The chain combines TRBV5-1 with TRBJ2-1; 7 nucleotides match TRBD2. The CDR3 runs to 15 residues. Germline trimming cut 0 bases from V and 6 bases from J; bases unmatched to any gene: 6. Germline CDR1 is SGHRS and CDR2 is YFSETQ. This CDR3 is CASSLGQSGGNEQFF. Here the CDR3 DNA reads TGCGCCAGCAGCTTGGGACAGTCGGGGGGCAATGAGCAGTTCTTC.

The chain's CDR3 is CASSQDLRREEQFF. In DNA form, the CDR3 reads TGCGCCAGCAGCCAAGACCTTAGACGAGAGGAGCAGTTCTTC. The chain joins TRBV4-1 to TRBJ2-1, with D unresolved. Germline V gives CDR1 MGHRA, CDR2 YSYEKL. Trimming took off 0 bases at V and 10 bases at J, with 13 bases between the two ends. The CDR3 runs 14 residues.

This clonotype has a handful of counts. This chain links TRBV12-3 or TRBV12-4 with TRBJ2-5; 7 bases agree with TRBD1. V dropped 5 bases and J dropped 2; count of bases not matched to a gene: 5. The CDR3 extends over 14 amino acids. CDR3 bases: TGTGCCAGCAGTCCTTCGGGACAGCAAGAGACCCAGTACTTC. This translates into CASSPSGQQETQYF.

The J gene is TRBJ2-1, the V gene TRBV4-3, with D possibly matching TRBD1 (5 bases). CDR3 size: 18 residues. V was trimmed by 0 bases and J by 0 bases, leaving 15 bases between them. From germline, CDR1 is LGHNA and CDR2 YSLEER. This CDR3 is CASSQDGARASSYNEQFF. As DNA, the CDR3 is TGCGCCAGCAGCCAAGACGGAGCCAGGGCAAGCTCCTACAATGAGCAGTTCTTC.

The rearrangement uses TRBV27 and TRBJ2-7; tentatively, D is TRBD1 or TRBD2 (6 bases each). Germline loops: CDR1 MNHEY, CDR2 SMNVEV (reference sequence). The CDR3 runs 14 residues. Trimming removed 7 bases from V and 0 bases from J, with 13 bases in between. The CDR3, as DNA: TGTGCCAGCAACCAAGGGGGGCCCTCCTACGAGCAGTACTTC. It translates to CASNQGGPSYEQYF.

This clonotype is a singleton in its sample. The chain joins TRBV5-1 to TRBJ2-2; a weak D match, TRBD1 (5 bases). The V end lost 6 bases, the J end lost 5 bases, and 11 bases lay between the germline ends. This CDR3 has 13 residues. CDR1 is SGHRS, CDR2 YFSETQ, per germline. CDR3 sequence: CASNFPGTGELFF. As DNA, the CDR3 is TGCGCCAGCAACTTCCCAGGGACCGGGGAGCTGTTTTTT.

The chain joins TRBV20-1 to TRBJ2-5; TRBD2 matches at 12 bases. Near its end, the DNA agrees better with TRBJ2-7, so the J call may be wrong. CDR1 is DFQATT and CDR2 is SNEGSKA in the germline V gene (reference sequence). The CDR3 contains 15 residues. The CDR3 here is CSARGLAGDVYEQYF. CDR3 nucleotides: TGCAGTGCTAGAGGACTAGCGGGAGACGTGTACGAGCAGTACTTC.

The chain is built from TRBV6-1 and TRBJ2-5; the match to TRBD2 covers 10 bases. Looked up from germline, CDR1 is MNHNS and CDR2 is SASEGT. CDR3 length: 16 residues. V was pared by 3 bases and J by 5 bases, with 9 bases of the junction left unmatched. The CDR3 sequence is CASSDIWTSGRETQYF. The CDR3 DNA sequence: TGTGCCAGCAGTGATATTTGGACTAGCGGTCGGGAGACCCAGTACTTC.

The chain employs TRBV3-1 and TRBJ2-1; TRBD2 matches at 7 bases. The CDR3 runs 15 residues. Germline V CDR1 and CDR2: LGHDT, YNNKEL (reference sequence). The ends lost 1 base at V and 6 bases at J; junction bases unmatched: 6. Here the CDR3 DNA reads TGTGCCAGCAGCCAAGGGAGACTAGCTGCCAATGAGCAGTTCTTC. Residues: CASSQGRLAANEQFF.

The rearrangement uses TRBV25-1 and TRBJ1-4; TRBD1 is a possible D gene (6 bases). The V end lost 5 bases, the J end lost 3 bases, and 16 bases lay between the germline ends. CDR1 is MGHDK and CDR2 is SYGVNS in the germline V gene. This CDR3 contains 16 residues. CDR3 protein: CASSQPRGASNEKLFF. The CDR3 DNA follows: TGTGCCAGCAGTCAGCCAAGGGGGGCTTCTAATGAAAAACTGTTTTTT.

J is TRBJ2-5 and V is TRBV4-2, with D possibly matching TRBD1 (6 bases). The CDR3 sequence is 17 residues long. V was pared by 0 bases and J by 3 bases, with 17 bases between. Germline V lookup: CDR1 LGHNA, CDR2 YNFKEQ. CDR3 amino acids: CASSQDVWGTIKETQYF. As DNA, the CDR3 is TGTGCCAGCAGCCAAGATGTGTGGGGGACAATAAAAGAGACCCAGTACTTC.

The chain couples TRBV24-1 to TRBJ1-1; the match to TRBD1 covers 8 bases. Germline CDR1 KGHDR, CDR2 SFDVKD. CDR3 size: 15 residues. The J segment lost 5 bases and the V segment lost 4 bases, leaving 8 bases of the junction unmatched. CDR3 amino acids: CATSEGTGQGTEAFF. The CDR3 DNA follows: TGTGCCACCAGTGAGGGGACAGGCCAGGGAACTGAAGCTTTCTTT.

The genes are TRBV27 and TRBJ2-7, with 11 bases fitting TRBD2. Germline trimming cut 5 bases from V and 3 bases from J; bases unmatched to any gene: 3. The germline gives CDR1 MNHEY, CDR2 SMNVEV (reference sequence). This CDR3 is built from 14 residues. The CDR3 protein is CASSMGLAVYEQYF. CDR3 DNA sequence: TGTGCCAGCAGTATGGGACTAGCGGTCTACGAGCAGTACTTC.

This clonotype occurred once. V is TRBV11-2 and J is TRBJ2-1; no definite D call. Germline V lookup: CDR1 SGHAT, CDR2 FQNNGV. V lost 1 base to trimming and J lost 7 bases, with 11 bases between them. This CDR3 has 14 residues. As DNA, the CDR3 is TGTGCCAGCAGCTTAGGGTCAAACCTAAATGAGCAGTTCTTC. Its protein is CASSLGSNLNEQFF.

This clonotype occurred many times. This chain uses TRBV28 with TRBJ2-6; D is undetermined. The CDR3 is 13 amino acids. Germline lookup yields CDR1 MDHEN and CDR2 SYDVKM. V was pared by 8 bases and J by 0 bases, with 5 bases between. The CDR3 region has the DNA TGTGCCAGCGGGGACTCTGGGGCCAACGTCCTGACTTTC. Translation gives CASGDSGANVLTF.

In nucleotides, the CDR3 is TGCGCCAGCAGCCAAGAGCCCCAGCCGAACACCGGGGAGCTGTTTTTT. Its translation: CASSQEPQPNTGELFF. The chain couples TRBV4-3 to TRBJ2-2; D is unresolved. There are 16 residues in the CDR3. With 0 bases removed from V and 0 bases from J, the gap between germline ends came to 8 bases. Germline V lookup: CDR1 LGHNA, CDR2 YSLEER.

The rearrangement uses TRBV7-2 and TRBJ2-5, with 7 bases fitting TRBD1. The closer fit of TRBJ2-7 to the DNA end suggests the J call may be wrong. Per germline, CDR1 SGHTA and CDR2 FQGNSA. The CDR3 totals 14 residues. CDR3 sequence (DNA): TGTGCCAGCAGCTCCGGACAGGCTTGGTACGAGCAGTACTTC. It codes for CASSSGQAWYEQYF.

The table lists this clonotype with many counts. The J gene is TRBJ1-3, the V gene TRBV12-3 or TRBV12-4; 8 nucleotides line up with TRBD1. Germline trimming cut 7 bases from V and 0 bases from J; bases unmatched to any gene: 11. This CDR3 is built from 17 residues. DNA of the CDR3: TGTGCCAGCAAAGAAGGGACAGGTCTGAGCTCTGGAAACACCATATATTTT. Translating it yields CASKEGTGLSSGNTIYF.

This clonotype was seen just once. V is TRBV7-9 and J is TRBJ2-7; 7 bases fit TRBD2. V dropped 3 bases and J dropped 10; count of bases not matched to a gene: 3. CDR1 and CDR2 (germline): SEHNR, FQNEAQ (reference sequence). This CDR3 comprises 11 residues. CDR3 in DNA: TGTGCCAGCAGCTTTCGACTAGCTCAGTACGTC. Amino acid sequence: CASSFRLAQYV.

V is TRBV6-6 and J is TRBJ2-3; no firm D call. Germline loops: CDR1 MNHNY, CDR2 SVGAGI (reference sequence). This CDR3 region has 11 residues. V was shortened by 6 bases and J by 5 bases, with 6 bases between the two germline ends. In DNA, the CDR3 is TGTGCCAGCAGATTGGTAGATACGCAGTATTTT. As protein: CASRLVDTQYF.

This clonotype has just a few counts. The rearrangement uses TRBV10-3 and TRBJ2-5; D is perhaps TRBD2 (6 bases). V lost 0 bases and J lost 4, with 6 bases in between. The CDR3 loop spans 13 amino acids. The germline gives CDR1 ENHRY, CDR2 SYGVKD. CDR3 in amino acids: CAISESGLETQYF. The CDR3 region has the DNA TGTGCCATCAGTGAGTCGGGACTAGAGACCCAGTACTTC.